The rows below give T cell receptor beta chains drawn from one sample of a study of OX40 agonist ivuxolimab in advanced cancers. Some clones are missing from TCRdb's copy, which holds only in-frame ones; the method was immunoSEQ multiplex PCR. The sample comprises about 27,000 clones, approximately 79% of which are singletons, and approximately 30% rests with the top ten. The input for sequencing was CD4+ or CD8+ T cells sorted from blood, taken in a trial of the OX40 agonist ivuxolimab. These receptors were obtained from an adult with an advanced solid tumor such as melanoma, head and neck, liver or kidney cancer. The CDR3 runs from the conserved cysteine through the conserved F or W. Each record gives: J gene, clone size, V gene, D gene, CDR3 DNA, CDR3 protein. A D gene is named only where the DNA matches it firmly. Size values are once, few and many counts, or a class for expanded clones, and some rows have none.

j_gene: TRBJ2-1; abundance: -; v_gene: TRBV5-5; d_gene: TRBD2; CDR3nt: TGTGCCAGCAGATCAGGACTAGCGGGAGGGCCCCGGGTAGTTGAGCAGTTCTTC; CDR3aa: CASRSGLAGGPRVVEQFF
j_gene: TRBJ1-4; abundance: -; v_gene: TRBV5-1; d_gene: -; CDR3nt: TGCGCCAGCAGCTTGGGGACAGATAATGAAAAACTGTTTTTT; CDR3aa: CASSLGTDNEKLFF
j_gene: TRBJ1-4; abundance: few; v_gene: TRBV5-8; d_gene: TRBD1; CDR3nt: TGTGCCAGCAGCCCCGGGACAGCAACTAATGAAAAACTGTTTTTT; CDR3aa: CASSPGTATNEKLFF
j_gene: TRBJ1-4; abundance: -; v_gene: TRBV11-2; d_gene: -; CDR3nt: TGTGCCAGCAGCGGAGGCACACTGGGTGAAAAACTGTTTTTT; CDR3aa: CASSGGTLGEKLFF
j_gene: TRBJ2-1; abundance: -; v_gene: TRBV13; d_gene: -; CDR3nt: TGTGCCAGCAGCCAAAACACGGGACGCTCCTACAATGAGCAGTTCTTC; CDR3aa: CASSQNTGRSYNEQFF
j_gene: TRBJ2-5; abundance: -; v_gene: TRBV7-8; d_gene: TRBD2; CDR3nt: TGTGCCAGCAGCGTCACTAGCGGGGGGAAAAAAGAGACCCAGTACTTC; CDR3aa: CASSVTSGGKKETQYF
j_gene: TRBJ2-1; abundance: -; v_gene: TRBV15; d_gene: TRBD1; CDR3nt: TGTGCCACCAGCAGGGGACAGGGGATCTACAATGAGCAGTTCTTC; CDR3aa: CATSRGQGIYNEQFF
j_gene: TRBJ2-7; abundance: -; v_gene: TRBV7-9; d_gene: -; CDR3nt: TGTGCCAGCAGCTTAATCGGTACAGGGAAGCACGAGCAGTACTTC; CDR3aa: CASSLIGTGKHEQYF
j_gene: TRBJ2-3; abundance: few; v_gene: TRBV7-9; d_gene: TRBD2; CDR3nt: TGTGCCAGCAGCAGACTAGCGGGCACAGATACGCAGTATTTT; CDR3aa: CASSRLAGTDTQYF
j_gene: TRBJ1-3; abundance: -; v_gene: TRBV7-9; d_gene: -; CDR3nt: TGTGCCAGCAGCTCACGAAGACAGGCTGGAAACACCATATATTTT; CDR3aa: CASSSRRQAGNTIYF
j_gene: TRBJ2-1; abundance: -; v_gene: TRBV19; d_gene: -; CDR3nt: TGTGCCAGTAGCGGGGCGGGCAACCTCTACAATGAGCAGTTCTTC; CDR3aa: CASSGAGNLYNEQFF
j_gene: TRBJ1-2; abundance: few; v_gene: TRBV6-1; d_gene: -; CDR3nt: TGTGCCAGCAGGTCAAGCTATGGCTACACCTTC; CDR3aa: CASRSSYGYTF
j_gene: TRBJ2-7; abundance: -; v_gene: TRBV6-1; d_gene: -; CDR3nt: TGTGCCAGCAGTGAAGGGACGGAAAGCTCCTACGAGCAGTACTTC; CDR3aa: CASSEGTESSYEQYF
j_gene: TRBJ1-4; abundance: -; v_gene: TRBV11-2; d_gene: -; CDR3nt: TGTGCCAGCAGCCCGAGGACAGCTAATGAAAAACTGTTTTTT; CDR3aa: CASSPRTANEKLFF
j_gene: TRBJ2-3; abundance: -; v_gene: TRBV9; d_gene: -; CDR3nt: TGTGCCAGCAGCGTTGCAGATACGCAGTATTTT; CDR3aa: CASSVADTQYF
j_gene: TRBJ1-2; abundance: -; v_gene: TRBV6-1; d_gene: -; CDR3nt: TGTGCCAGCAGTTCTTTCTACTATGGCTACACCTTC; CDR3aa: CASSSFYYGYTF
j_gene: TRBJ2-2; abundance: -; v_gene: TRBV4-1; d_gene: TRBD2; CDR3nt: TGCGCCAGCAGCCAAGATGGATCTAGCGGGAATATCGGGGAGCTGTTTTTT; CDR3aa: CASSQDGSSGNIGELFF